This T cell receptor (beta chain) was found in a study of cytomegalovirus exposure and HLA in healthy donors. PCR primers comprised 60 Vbeta and 13 Jbeta primers. Using immunoSEQ multiplex PCR, the repertoire was profiled, and TCRdb retains in-frame clones only, with some absent. The sample includes roughly 200,000 clones, about four fifths of them seen just once. CDR3 length: 15 residues. The germline V gene encodes CDR1 MDHEN and CDR2 SYDVKM. The ends lost 3 bases at V and 8 bases at J; junction bases unmatched: 11. Sequencing was done on a sample of PBMCs. The chain employs TRBV28 and TRBJ1-2, with TRBD1 identical over 8 bases. This receptor was obtained from a woman aged 45-59 years in good health and CMV-seronegative. CDR3 DNA: TGTGCCAGCAGTTTTCAAGGGTGGACAGGGCGAGGCTACACCTTC. Translated, it gives CASSFQGWTGRGYTF.